These 19 T cell receptor beta chains came from one sample sequenced in a study of cytomegalovirus exposure and HLA in healthy donors. The PCR had 60 Vbeta and 13 Jbeta primers. Libraries were prepared by immunoSEQ multiplex PCR; TCRdb keeps only in-frame clonotypes and omits some of them. The sample includes about 90,000 clones, around 62% seen only once; the top ten take 5.5%. Material for sequencing was PBMCs. The origin of the receptors is a woman aged 25 to 39 in good health and CMV-seropositive.

This chain uses TRBV5-1 with TRBJ2-5; D is undetermined. The length of the CDR3 is 12 residues. With 3 bases removed from V and 1 base from J, the gap between germline ends came to 4 bases. CDR1 and CDR2 from the germline V gene are SGHRS and YFSETQ. As DNA, the CDR3 is TGCGCCAGCAGCTCTCTCCAAGAGACCCAGTACTTC. Amino acid sequence: CASSSLQETQYF. The full variable domain, its missing parts supplied by reference TRBV5-1 and TRBJ2-5, is KAGVTQTPRYLIKTRGQQVTLSCSPISGHRSVSWYQQTPGQGLQFLFEYFSETQRNKGNFPGRFSGRQFSNSRSEMNVSTLELGDSALYLCASSSLQETQYFGPGTRLLVL.

This chain connects TRBV21-1 to TRBJ2-6; the table's D call, TRBD1, has no DNA check behind it. TRBV21-1 is listed as a pseudogene. The CDR3 length is 16 residues. CDR3 DNA: TGTGCCAGCAGCCCCCGTCCAGGCCCTGGGGCCAACGTCCTGACTTTC. This translates into CASSPRPGPGANVLTF.

For this clone: Other DNA variants within this sample encode the same CDR3. The chain has TRBV28 and TRBJ1-1; D is ambiguous. The CDR3 length is 15 residues. Germline-derived CDR1 and CDR2 are MDHEN and SYDVKM. The V and J ends lost 1 base and 3 bases respectively, with 12 bases between them. The CDR3 loop reads CASSLSRGLHTEAFF. The CDR3 DNA follows: TGTGCCAGCAGTTTATCACGTGGACTCCACACTGAAGCTTTCTTT.

This chain joins TRBV6-6 and TRBJ2-7; 7 positions match TRBD2. CDR1 and CDR2 from the germline V gene are MNHNY and SVGAGI (reference sequence). Trimming took 0 bases from V and 2 from J; bases not matched to a gene: 7. CDR3 length: 16 residues. The CDR3 loop reads CASSYSSSGGTYEQYF. In nucleotides, the CDR3 is TGTGCCAGCAGTTACTCTAGCTCGGGGGGAACCTACGAGCAGTACTTC.

This clone was observed a handful of times. The chain combines TRBV7-2 with TRBJ1-6, with D possibly matching TRBD1 (5 bases). The germline V gene encodes CDR1 SGHTA and CDR2 FQGNSA. The length of the CDR3 is 16 residues. V lost 4 bases and J 0 bases, leaving 10 bases between the germline ends. The CDR3 loop is CASSSAGGSYNSPLHF. For the CDR3, the DNA is TGTGCCAGCAGCTCTGCCGGGGGCTCCTATAATTCACCCCTCCACTTT.

The rearrangement joins TRBV25-1 to TRBJ2-6; D gene unclear. The V gene lost 0 bases and the J gene lost 0 bases, with 6 bases spanning the gap. CDR3 size: 16 residues. CDR1 and CDR2 from the germline V gene are MGHDK and SYGVNS. The CDR3 bases are TGTGCCAGCAGTGAATATAGCCTCTCTGGGGCCAACGTCCTGACTTTC. It translates to CASSEYSLSGANVLTF.

Here the CDR3 reads CASSQVTASGYQPQHF. The CDR3 DNA reads as TGCGCCAGCAGCCAAGTTACAGCATCGGGGTATCAGCCCCAGCATTTT. The gene calls are TRBV4-1 and TRBJ1-5; D remains unclear. Trimming took off 1 base at V and 5 bases at J, with 15 bases between the two ends. Germline V gene data show CDR1 as MGHRA and CDR2 as YSYEKL. CDR3 length equals 16 residues.

The chain employs TRBV28 and TRBJ2-7; 7 bases are a match to TRBD1. The V gene end was trimmed by 4 bases and the J gene end by 3 bases; junction bases not matched to a gene: 12. CDR1 and CDR2 from the germline V gene are MDHEN and SYDVKM. This CDR3 has 16 amino acids. CDR3 loop: CASSSEGAGGIYEQYF. In DNA form, the CDR3 reads TGTGCCAGCAGTTCGGAAGGGGCAGGGGGTATCTACGAGCAGTACTTC.

The chain employs TRBV7-9 and TRBJ1-4; 9 nucleotides align to TRBD1. Unmatched junction bases numbered 5, after V lost 4 bases and J lost 8 bases. CDR3 length: 14 amino acids. Germline CDR1 SEHNR, CDR2 FQNEAQ (reference sequence). Here the CDR3 reads CASSSDRGKEKLFF. DNA for the CDR3: TGTGCCAGCAGCTCGGACAGGGGAAAGGAAAAACTGTTTTTT.

V and J are TRBV7-9 and TRBJ1-2; D unclear. The V and J ends lost 4 bases and 4 bases respectively, with 19 bases between them. In germline, CDR1 is SEHNR, CDR2 FQNEAQ (reference sequence). The CDR3 is made up of 16 amino acids. Here the CDR3 DNA reads TGTGCCAGCAGCTGGCAGCTCCGCTCGGGGATCTATGGCTACACCTTC. This sequence encodes CASSWQLRSGIYGYTF.

This clone was detected a few times. The J gene is TRBJ2-7, the V gene TRBV18; 7 bases line up with TRBD1. V was clipped by 5 bases and J by 1 base; unmatched bases: 8. From germline, CDR1 is KGHSH and CDR2 LQKENI. The CDR3 has 15 residues. This chain's CDR3 is CASSKGQYQSYEQYF. The DNA for the CDR3 is TGTGCCAGCTCAAAGGGACAGTACCAGTCCTACGAGCAGTACTTC.

The chain links TRBV19 to TRBJ2-2, with a possible D match to TRBD1 (6 bases). V was cut by 9 bases and J by 6 bases, with 17 bases left in between. This CDR3 spans 14 amino acids. Germline V CDR1 and CDR2: LNHDA, SQIVND (reference sequence). The CDR3 sequence is CASRTGTIPGELFF. As DNA, the CDR3 is TGTGCCAGCCGAACAGGGACGATCCCCGGGGAGCTGTTTTTT.

The DNA for the CDR3 is TGTGCCACCAGCAGGGAGCGCGGCAGCCTAGGTGGCTACACCTTC. Protein sequence: CATSRERGSLGGYTF. The chain combines TRBV15 with TRBJ1-2; D is ambiguous. Germline V gene sequence: CDR1 LNHNV, CDR2 YYDKDF (reference sequence). V dropped 3 bases and J dropped 7 bases, with 18 bases sitting between them. The CDR3 runs to 15 residues.

This clone has a single count. The J gene is TRBJ1-6, the V gene TRBV6-1; maybe TRBD1 (6 bases). The germline V gene has CDR1 MNHNS and CDR2 SASEGT. V shed 5 bases and J shed 8 bases, with 16 bases lying between them. The CDR3 totals 15 residues. In nucleotides, the CDR3 is TGTGCCAGCAGTACCCACAGGGTGCCCGATTCACCCCTCCACTTT. Amino acids: CASSTHRVPDSPLHF.

The chain combines TRBV7-9 with TRBJ1-2, with D unclear. The CDR3 extends over 15 amino acids. The germline V gene encodes CDR1 SEHNR and CDR2 FQNEAQ (reference sequence). V was cut by 5 bases and J by 3 bases, with 16 bases left in between. This CDR3 is CASSHSVELYYGYTF. CDR3 nucleotides: TGTGCCAGCAGCCACTCCGTCGAGCTCTACTATGGCTACACCTTC.

This clone came up a few times. This chain joins TRBV6-5 and TRBJ2-7; the D gene is possibly TRBD2 (5 bases). CDR3 length equals 12 residues. Germline V gene sequence: CDR1 MNHEY, CDR2 SVGAGI. V was clipped by 6 bases and J by 7 bases, with 13 bases between them. The chain's CDR3 is CASRPTTGEQYF. DNA for the CDR3: TGTGCCAGCAGACCAACTACGGGGGAGCAGTACTTC.

The chain links TRBV7-9 to TRBJ2-5, with TRBD1 as a possible D gene (6 bases). Trimming shortened V by 5 bases and J by 3 bases, and 13 bases separated the two germline ends. Germline V gene sequence: CDR1 SEHNR, CDR2 FQNEAQ (reference sequence). The CDR3 length is 14 residues. CDR3 coding DNA: TGTGCCAGCAGCAGGACAGTGATTGAAGAGACCCAGTACTTC. It yields the protein CASSRTVIEETQYF.

This clone was found a few times. The gene calls are TRBV19 and TRBJ1-5, with 10 nucleotides matching TRBD1. The CDR3 runs 13 residues. Germline CDR1 reads LNHDA; CDR2 reads SQIVND (reference sequence). Trimming at V came to 6 bases and at J to 7 bases, leaving 3 bases not matched to a gene. Here the CDR3 reads CASSRTGGQPQHF. Here the CDR3 DNA reads TGTGCCAGTAGCCGGACAGGGGGACAGCCCCAGCATTTT.

The sample holds a few counts of this clone. This chain links TRBV28 with TRBJ1-5, with D perhaps TRBD1 (6 bases). Per the germline V gene, CDR1 is MDHEN and CDR2 is SYDVKM. This CDR3 has 14 amino acids. V was cut by 5 bases and J by 9 bases, with 17 bases left in between. The CDR3: CASSLMGTRLPQHF. The CDR3 DNA reads as TGTGCCAGCAGTCTGATGGGGACACGGTTGCCCCAGCATTTT. The full variable domain, completed using reference TRBV28 and TRBJ1-5, is DVKVTQSSRYLVKRTGEKVFLECVQDMDHENMFWYRQDPGLGLRLIYFSYDVKMKEKGDIPEGYSVSREKKERFSLILESASTNQTSMYLCASSLMGTRLPQHFGDGTRLSIL.